What follows are 30 T cell receptor beta chains derived from one specimen sequenced in a study of long-term antiretroviral therapy in people with HIV. Researchers report immunoSEQ v3.0 was run at survey level. Using immunoSEQ multiplex PCR, the repertoire was profiled, and TCRdb retains in-frame clones only, with some absent. The table records tens of thousands of clones, approximately 90% of them present only once. The sequences come from unsorted PBMCs, collected 1.8 years after starting antiretroviral therapy. These receptor sequences come from a young woman with HIV.

This chain uses TRBV15 with TRBJ2-3, with TRBD2 matching 12 bases. Germline loops: CDR1 LNHNV, CDR2 YYDKDF (reference sequence). The CDR3 is 16 residues long. V was clipped by 3 bases and J by 3 bases; unmatched bases: 4. CDR3 nucleotide sequence: TGTGCCACCAGCAGGGAACTAGCGGGGGGTACAGATACGCAGTATTTT. Translating it yields CATSRELAGGTDTQYF.

This chain links TRBV4-1 with TRBJ2-3; TRBD1 aligns across 9 bases. Losses at the gene ends were 3 bases for V and 2 bases for J; bases not matched to a gene: 9. The CDR3 is 17 amino acids. Germline-derived CDR1 and CDR2 are MGHRA and YSYEKL. The CDR3 is CASSQGPGQGATDTQYF. The DNA of the CDR3 is TGCGCCAGCAGCCAGGGGCCGGGACAGGGAGCCACAGATACGCAGTATTTT.

This clone was seen a single time. The chain combines TRBV7-2 with TRBJ2-7; D may be TRBD1 (5 bases). Trimming stripped 1 base from V and 5 bases from J, with 9 bases between. Looked up from germline, CDR1 is SGHTA and CDR2 is FQGNSA. The CDR3 contains 13 residues. The CDR3, as DNA: TGTGCCAGCAGCTTAGACAACAGGAACGAGCAGTACTTC. The encoded protein is CASSLDNRNEQYF. Drawing the rest from reference TRBV7-2 and TRBJ2-7, the complete variable domain is GAGVSQSPSNKVTEKGKDVELRCDPISGHTALYWYRQSLGQGLEFLIYFQGNSAPDKSGLPSDRFSAERTGGSVSTLTIQRTQQEDSAVYLCASSLDNRNEQYFGPGTRLTVT.

V is TRBV5-1 and J is TRBJ2-2; 9 nucleotides line up with TRBD1. The V gene's germline CDR1 is SGHRS and CDR2 YFSETQ. CDR3 length: 15 amino acids. Trimming took 8 bases from V and 0 from J; bases not matched to a gene: 5. This chain's CDR3 is CASNTGGANTGELFF. DNA for the CDR3: TGCGCCAGTAACACAGGGGGCGCGAACACCGGGGAGCTGTTTTTT.

The chain carries TRBV19 and TRBJ1-1, with D uncertain. CDR1 and CDR2 (germline): LNHDA, SQIVND (reference sequence). Trimming cost V 3 bases and J 0 bases, with 8 bases left between them. The CDR3 contains 14 residues. The CDR3 sequence: CASSMGMMNTEAFF. The CDR3 DNA sequence: TGTGCCAGTAGTATGGGGATGATGAACACTGAAGCTTTCTTT.

This clone has only one observation. The chain has TRBV7-2 and TRBJ1-4; the match to TRBD1 covers 7 bases. The CDR3 covers 16 residues. CDR1 and CDR2 (germline): SGHTA, FQGNSA. J was trimmed by 8 bases and V by 0 bases; bases with no gene match: 9. The CDR3 nucleotides read TGTGCCAGCAGCTTAGCGCGGAACAGGGGTGGGGAAAAACTGTTTTTT. It codes for CASSLARNRGGEKLFF.

The rearrangement uses TRBV15 and TRBJ2-7; 7 bases are shared with TRBD2. Germline CDR1 LNHNV, CDR2 YYDKDF (reference sequence). The CDR3 is 14 amino acids. The ends lost 8 bases at V and 1 base at J; junction bases unmatched: 8. The CDR3: CATGEGRKSYEQYF. The CDR3 bases are TGTGCCACCGGGGAGGGCAGGAAGTCCTACGAGCAGTACTTC.

The chain recombines TRBV7-9 with TRBJ2-3; 9 bases match TRBD1. The V and J ends lost 3 bases and 4 bases, in that order; junction bases with no gene match: 5. The CDR3 has 15 amino acids. The germline V gene has CDR1 SEHNR and CDR2 FQNEAQ (reference sequence). The CDR3 protein is CASSFPGQGPDTQYF. The CDR3 region has the DNA TGTGCCAGCAGCTTCCCGGGACAGGGCCCAGATACGCAGTATTTT. Together with reference TRBV7-9 and TRBJ2-3, the CDR3 gives the full variable domain: DTGVSQNPRHKITKRGQNVTFRCDPISEHNRLYWYRQTLGQGPEFLTYFQNEAQLEKSRLLSDRFSAERPKGSFSTLEIQRTEQGDSAMYLCASSFPGQGPDTQYFGPGTRLTVL.

The genes are TRBV20-1 and TRBJ1-2; the D is unclear. Per the germline V gene, CDR1 is DFQATT and CDR2 is SNEGSKA (reference sequence). The CDR3 extends over 8 amino acids. Written as DNA, the CDR3 is TGCACCCCGGGTGGCTACACCTTC. Translating gives CTPGGYTF.

This sequence joins TRBV4-1 and TRBJ2-3, with 7 bases identical to TRBD2. In germline, CDR1 is MGHRA, CDR2 YSYEKL. Trimming removed 3 bases from V and 0 bases from J; junction bases left unmatched: 9. The CDR3 covers 17 residues. DNA for the CDR3: TGCGCCAGCAGCCAGCGAATGCTGGGGGGGAGCACAGATACGCAGTATTTT. This sequence encodes CASSQRMLGGSTDTQYF.

The rearrangement uses TRBV19 and TRBJ2-7; 13 bases agree with TRBD2. This CDR3 has 15 residues. The V gene's germline CDR1 is LNHDA and CDR2 SQIVND (reference sequence). The V and J ends lost 8 bases and 2 bases, in that order; junction bases with no gene match: 6. The CDR3: CASAFGTSGTYEQYF. CDR3 bases: TGTGCCAGTGCTTTCGGGACTAGCGGGACCTACGAGCAGTACTTC.

This chain uses TRBV29-1 with TRBJ1-2, with unresolved D. Trimming pared 3 bases from V and 2 bases from J, leaving 13 bases between. The CDR3 covers 14 residues. In germline, CDR1 is SQVTM, CDR2 ANQGSEA. The CDR3 DNA follows: TGCAGCGTTGACACGGAAACCTACAACTATGGCTACACCTTC. It encodes CSVDTETYNYGYTF.

The chain uses TRBV15 and TRBJ1-5; D unresolved. The CDR3 spans 17 residues. The V end was cut by 0 bases, the J end by 0 bases, with 12 bases between. Germline V lookup: CDR1 LNHNV, CDR2 YYDKDF (reference sequence). This CDR3 is CATSRDRNSISNQPQHF. CDR3 sequence (DNA): TGTGCCACCAGCAGAGACCGGAATAGCATTAGCAATCAGCCCCAGCATTTT.

The V gene is TRBV6-5, the J gene TRBJ2-7; 9 nucleotides match TRBD1. This CDR3 has 16 residues. Germline CDR1 is MNHEY and CDR2 is SVGAGI. The V segment lost 0 bases and the J segment 6 bases; nucleotides outside the gene matches: 9. The CDR3 region has the DNA TGTGCCAGCAGTTACTCGGGAGGACAGGGGAAGAGCGAGCAGTACTTC. Protein: CASSYSGGQGKSEQYF.

This sequence joins TRBV7-2 and TRBJ2-3, with TRBD2 matching over 10 bases. J gave up 5 bases and V 2 bases, and 10 bases lay outside the gene matches. This CDR3 is 17 amino acids long. Germline lookup yields CDR1 SGHTA and CDR2 FQGNSA. The CDR3 DNA follows: TGTGCCAGCAGCTTACGAGCCAGCGGGAGGGCCGGAGATACGCAGTATTTT. It codes for CASSLRASGRAGDTQYF.

This chain uses TRBV7-3 with TRBJ2-7; 9 positions match TRBD1. The CDR3 sequence is 14 residues long. V trimming: 4 bases; J trimming: 5 bases; junction bases outside the gene matches: 6. The germline V gene encodes CDR1 SGHTA and CDR2 FQGTGA. DNA of the CDR3: TGTGCCAGCAGCTACTCCGGGACAGGGAACGAGCAGTACTTC. This encodes CASSYSGTGNEQYF.

This sequence joins TRBV7-2 and TRBJ2-5; 8 bases are a match to TRBD2. Trimming took 5 bases from V and 5 from J; bases not matched to a gene: 10. In germline, CDR1 is SGHTA, CDR2 FQGNSA. The CDR3 contains 15 residues. This CDR3 is CASSPESGSHETQYF. In nucleotides, the CDR3 is TGTGCCAGCAGCCCAGAAAGCGGGAGCCATGAGACCCAGTACTTC.

Here the CDR3 DNA reads TGTGCCACCAGCAGAGAAGGTCCCTGGGTTAGCACAGATACGCAGTATTTT. Translation: CATSREGPWVSTDTQYF. The V and J genes are TRBV15 and TRBJ2-3, with D uncertain. In germline, CDR1 is LNHNV, CDR2 YYDKDF (reference sequence). CDR3 length: 17 residues. Trimming removed 0 bases from V and 0 bases from J, with 13 bases in between.

This clone is a singleton in its sample. This sequence joins TRBV5-4 and TRBJ2-5; 9 bases map to TRBD2. The CDR3 is 14 residues long. J lost 8 bases, V lost 3 bases, and 8 bases had no gene match. CDR1 and CDR2 (germline): SGHNT, YYREEE (reference sequence). CDR3 sequence (DNA): TGTGCCAGCAGCTCGGGACTAGCAAGAGGAACCCAGTACTTC. Translation gives CASSSGLARGTQYF.

The chain combines TRBV19 with TRBJ2-7; D uncertain. Germline assignment: CDR1 LNHDA and CDR2 SQIVND (reference sequence). The V end was cut by 3 bases, the J end by 3 bases, with 15 bases between. The CDR3 is 15 amino acids. CDR3 DNA: TGTGCCAGTAGTATGGTTTTTGAGTTAGGCTACGAGCAGTACTTC. Amino acid sequence: CASSMVFELGYEQYF.

The chain combines TRBV29-1 with TRBJ2-3; D is unresolved. Germline-derived CDR1 and CDR2 are SQVTM and ANQGSEA. The CDR3 length is 8 residues. Deletions cut 2 bases from V and 9 bases from J, with 0 bases between. The CDR3 DNA reads as TGCAGCGTTGAAACGCAGTATTTT. Translation: CSVETQYF.

The J gene is TRBJ2-7, the V gene TRBV27; 9 nucleotides align to TRBD2. The CDR3 loop spans 16 amino acids. Germline trimming cut 4 bases from V and 5 bases from J; bases unmatched to any gene: 12. CDR1 and CDR2 (germline): MNHEY, SMNVEV (reference sequence). CDR3 in amino acids: CASSYPFLVAGDEQYF. CDR3 nucleotide sequence: TGTGCCAGCAGTTACCCCTTTTTGGTAGCGGGAGACGAGCAGTACTTC.

This chain links TRBV5-6 with TRBJ1-5; no clear D. CDR1 and CDR2 from the germline V gene are SGHDT and YYEEEE. V lost 0 bases, J lost 4 bases, and 5 bases lay in between. This CDR3 spans 13 amino acids. The chain's CDR3 is CASSLGFNQPQHF. The CDR3 DNA reads TGTGCCAGCAGCTTGGGATTTAATCAGCCCCAGCATTTT.

CDR3 region: CASSQRGSSGYTF. In DNA, the CDR3 is TGTGCCAGCAGCCAAAGGGGGTCTTCGGGCTACACCTTC. The chain links TRBV14 to TRBJ1-2; TRBD1 might be the D (6 bases). V lost 2 bases to trimming and J lost 8 bases, with 12 bases between them. The CDR3 covers 13 residues. Germline-derived CDR1 and CDR2 are SGHDN and FVKESK.

The V call is TRBV27, the J call TRBJ2-3; TRBD2 matches at 7 bases. From germline, CDR1 is MNHEY and CDR2 SMNVEV (reference sequence). This CDR3 has 15 residues. The trim removed 6 bases at V and 6 bases at J, leaving 12 bases unmatched. CDR3 nucleotide sequence: TGTGCCAGCAGGTTTTTTGGGGAGGGCCCTGATACGCAGTATTTT. It translates to CASRFFGEGPDTQYF.

The chain is built from TRBV6-4 and TRBJ2-3; a possible D gene is TRBD2 (6 bases). The CDR3 totals 14 residues. V lost 4 bases, J lost 2 bases, and 10 bases lay in between. Germline lookup yields CDR1 MRHNA and CDR2 SNTAGT. CDR3 loop: CASSAGDATDTQYF. DNA for the CDR3: TGTGCCAGCAGTGCGGGGGACGCCACAGATACGCAGTATTTT.

J is TRBJ1-6 and V is TRBV5-1; D is unclear. In germline, CDR1 is SGHRS, CDR2 YFSETQ. Trimming left V 4 bases short and J 7 bases short, with 12 bases between. CDR3 length: 14 residues. The CDR3 loop reads CASSVPVENSPLHF. The CDR3 nucleotides read TGCGCCAGCAGCGTACCCGTCGAGAATTCACCCCTCCACTTT.

The V gene is TRBV5-5, the J gene TRBJ2-7; 7 nucleotides match TRBD2. This CDR3 has 14 residues. Unmatched junction bases numbered 6, after V lost 6 bases and J lost 0 bases. In germline, CDR1 is SGHKS, CDR2 YYEKEE (reference sequence). The CDR3: CASNQLASSYEQYF. The DNA of the CDR3 is TGTGCCAGCAACCAACTAGCGTCCTCCTACGAGCAGTACTTC. Combining the CDR3 with reference TRBV5-5 and TRBJ2-7 gives the whole variable domain DAGVTQSPTHLIKTRGQQVTLRCSPISGHKSVSWYQQVLGQGPQFIFQYYEKEERGRGNFPDRFSARQFPNYSSELNVNALLLGDSALYLCASNQLASSYEQYFGPGTRLTVT.

V and J are TRBV7-2 and TRBJ2-3; D assignment may be TRBD1 or TRBD2 (6 bases each). With 1 base removed from V and 0 bases from J, the gap between germline ends came to 17 bases. This CDR3 is built from 18 residues. CDR1 SGHTA and CDR2 FQGNSA come from the germline V gene. The CDR3 sequence is CASSLVFLVGGSTDTQYF. CDR3 in DNA: TGTGCCAGCAGCTTAGTTTTCCTTGTAGGGGGGAGCACAGATACGCAGTATTTT.

This chain connects TRBV7-6 to TRBJ2-2; TRBD1 matches 7 bases. Germline values: CDR1 SGHVS, CDR2 FNYEAQ. V shed 5 bases, J shed 6 bases, and the junction held 6 bases outside the gene matches. The CDR3 loop spans 14 amino acids. The CDR3 nucleotides read TGTGCCAGCAGCGAACACAGGGGTCCCGGGGAGCTGTTTTTT. Its translation is CASSEHRGPGELFF.